The 13 T cell receptor beta chains listed next were all sequenced from one sample in a study of blood T cells in healthy people across ages. For the second PCR, which ran for roughly 6 to 11 cycles, a sample-barcoded 5' primer and a J-beta primer mix were used. TCRdb ran MiXCR on the 5' RACE reads and lists one entry per CDR3 protein. Here the sample spans over a million distinct CDR3 sequences, approximately 42% being singletons. The source material was blood. These receptors originate from a young woman in good health.

The chain combines TRBV4-1 with TRBJ1-2; 9 nucleotides match TRBD1. V was clipped by 0 bases and J by 4 bases; unmatched bases: 9. The CDR3 consists of 17 residues. Germline lookup yields CDR1 MGHRA and CDR2 YSYEKL. The CDR3 is CASSQEDRTGVIYGYTF. The CDR3 region has the DNA TGCGCCAGCAGCCAAGAGGACCGGACAGGGGTAATCTATGGCTACACCTTC.

This clonotype has a handful of counts. The CDR3 bases are TGTGCCAGCAGGAAGGGAATAAGTCGCAATGAGCAGTTCTTC. As protein: CASRKGISRNEQFF. This rearrangement joins TRBV2 to TRBJ2-1; no clear D gene. V gave up 6 bases and J gave up 6 bases, with 15 bases separating them. From germline, CDR1 is SNHLY and CDR2 FYNNEI. The CDR3 is made up of 14 amino acids.

This clonotype was counted at least ten times. The chain is built from TRBV4-2 and TRBJ2-1; the D gene is possibly TRBD1 (5 bases). Trimming removed 3 bases from V and 14 bases from J, with 17 bases in between. The length of the CDR3 is 13 residues. Looked up from germline, CDR1 is LGHNA and CDR2 is YNFKEQ. The CDR3 here is CASSHHRRGPEFF. The CDR3 region has the DNA TGTGCCAGCAGCCATCACCGAAGGGGCCCAGAGTTCTTC.

This clonotype was recorded a few times. The chain is built from TRBV20-1 and TRBJ2-1; 8 bases line up with TRBD2. The V and J ends lost 0 bases and 6 bases, in that order; junction bases with no gene match: 13. Per germline, CDR1 DFQATT and CDR2 SNEGSKA (reference sequence). There are 17 residues in the CDR3. The CDR3 nucleotides are TGCAGTGCTAGAGATAGCGGGGAGGCCTCTCTCTCCAATGAGCAGTTCTTC. Its protein product is CSARDSGEASLSNEQFF.

The CDR3 nucleotides are TGTGCCAGCAACCACGCCCGGGACCGAGCCTCATACGAGCAGTACTTC. Protein product: CASNHARDRASYEQYF. The genes are TRBV21-1 and TRBJ2-7; TRBD1 is the table's D call and was not checked against the DNA. TRBV21-1 is a pseudogene locus. The CDR3 extends over 16 amino acids.

As DNA, the CDR3 is TGTGCCAGCAGCTTAGCTGTGACGCCGCAAGCGGGTCGTGATGAGCAGTTCTTC. Translation gives CASSLAVTPQAGRDEQFF. The chain uses TRBV7-9 and TRBJ2-1, with a tentative D call TRBD2 (6 bases). V shed 0 bases and J shed 8 bases, with 23 bases lying between them. This CDR3 is 18 amino acids long. In germline, CDR1 is SEHNR, CDR2 FQNEAQ (reference sequence).

This chain's CDR3 is CASSLETVPSYNEQFF. For the CDR3, the DNA is TGTGCCAGCAGCTTAGAGACCGTACCGTCCTACAATGAGCAGTTCTTC. V is TRBV11-2 and J is TRBJ2-1, with D uncertain. The V gene's germline CDR1 is SGHAT and CDR2 FQNNGV. This CDR3 has 16 amino acids. The V end lost 0 bases, the J end lost 1 base, and 10 bases lay between the germline ends. Together with reference TRBV11-2 and TRBJ2-1, the CDR3 gives the full variable domain: EAGVAQSPRYKIIEKRQSVAFWCNPISGHATLYWYQQILGQGPKLLIQFQNNGVVDDSQLPKDRFSAERLKGVDSTLKIQPAKLEDSAVYLCASSLETVPSYNEQFFGPGTRLTVL.

The chain employs TRBV12-3 or TRBV12-4 and TRBJ2-5; 10 bases fit TRBD1. This CDR3 has 14 residues. V lost 5 bases, J lost 3 bases, and 3 bases stayed unmatched. The CDR3 bases are TGTGCCAGCAGTGGGACAGGGGCGGAAGAGACCCAGTACTTC. Translation gives CASSGTGAEETQYF.

J is TRBJ2-7 and V is TRBV5-6, with D maybe TRBD2 (5 bases). The CDR3 extends over 12 amino acids. Germline V gene data show CDR1 as SGHDT and CDR2 as YYEEEE. V was shortened by 4 bases and J by 4 bases, with 9 bases between the two germline ends. In nucleotides, the CDR3 is TGTGCCAGCAGCCTGACTAAGTACGAGCAGTACTTC. As protein: CASSLTKYEQYF.

The V and J genes are TRBV2 and TRBJ1-1; D remains unclear. This CDR3 spans 11 amino acids. Trimming took off 2 bases at V and 9 bases at J, with 7 bases between the two ends. CDR1 is SNHLY, CDR2 FYNNEI, per germline. Written as DNA, the CDR3 is TGTGCCAGCAGTGAACTCCGAAAAGCTTTCTTT. Residues: CASSELRKAFF.

Only a few counts were recorded for this clonotype. The chain uses TRBV10-3 and TRBJ2-1, with 11 bases that match TRBD2. CDR1 is ENHRY, CDR2 SYGVKD, per germline. The CDR3 has 14 residues. The V segment lost 10 bases and the J segment 0 bases; nucleotides outside the gene matches: 2. The CDR3, as DNA: TGTGCCACCACTAGCGGGAGCTCCTACAATGAGCAGTTCTTC. It specifies CATTSGSSYNEQFF.

Note on this clonotype: A much larger clone lies a single base off, so this may be a read error. This chain uses TRBV20-1 with TRBJ2-3; D not certain. The CDR3 runs 11 residues. Per germline, CDR1 DFQATT and CDR2 SNEGSKA (reference sequence). This CDR3 reads CCTPRTDTQYF. CDR3 nucleotide sequence: TGCTGCACCCCCAGGACAGATACGCAGTATTTT.

The chain is built from TRBV20-1 and TRBJ2-3; TRBD1 agrees at 7 bases. Trimming took 0 bases from V and 4 from J; bases not matched to a gene: 10. Germline CDR1 and CDR2: DFQATT and SNEGSKA (reference sequence). The CDR3 extends over 16 amino acids. The CDR3 region is CSARDLLRDRADTQYF. The CDR3 coding sequence is TGCAGTGCTAGAGATTTGCTCCGGGACAGAGCAGATACGCAGTATTTT.